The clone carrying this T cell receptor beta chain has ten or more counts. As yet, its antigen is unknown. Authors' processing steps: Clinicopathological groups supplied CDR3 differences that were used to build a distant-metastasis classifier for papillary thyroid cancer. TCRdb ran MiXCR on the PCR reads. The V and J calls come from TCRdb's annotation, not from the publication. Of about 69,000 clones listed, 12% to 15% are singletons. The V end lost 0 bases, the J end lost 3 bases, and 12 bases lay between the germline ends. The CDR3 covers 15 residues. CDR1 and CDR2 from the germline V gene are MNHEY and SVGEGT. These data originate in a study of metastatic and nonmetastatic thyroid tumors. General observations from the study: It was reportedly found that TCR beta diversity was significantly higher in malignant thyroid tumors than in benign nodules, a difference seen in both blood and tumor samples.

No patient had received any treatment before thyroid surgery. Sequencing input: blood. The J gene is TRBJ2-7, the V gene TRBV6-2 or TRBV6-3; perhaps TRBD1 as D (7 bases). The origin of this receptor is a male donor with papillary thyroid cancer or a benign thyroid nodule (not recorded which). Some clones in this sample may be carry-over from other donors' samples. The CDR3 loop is CASSYSGGGGYEQYF. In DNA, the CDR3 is TGTGCCAGCAGTTACTCAGGAGGGGGCGGCTACGAGCAGTACTTC.